The following is a TCR beta chain sequence with its context. The germline V gene encodes CDR1 SGHNT and CDR2 YENEEA. Trimming took 5 bases from V and 3 from J; bases not matched to a gene: 11. The CDR3 covers 17 residues. The data were produced by immunoSEQ multiplex PCR, yet TCRdb's version contains in-frame clones alone and is incomplete. The data contain over 200,000 clones, 70% to 85% of them singletons. The data originate from a study of blood T cell repertoires in COVID-19. Recovery meant two consecutive negative NP/OP PCR tests, professional clearance, or resolved symptoms. This TCR derives from a man in his sixties who had recovered from COVID-19. Sequencing used PBMCs or T cells enriched from blood (not recorded which). The V call is TRBV11-3, the J call TRBJ2-3; 10 bases are shared with TRBD1. This CDR3 reads CASSLSGQGVSTDTQYF. The CDR3 bases are TGTGCCAGCAGCCTCAGTGGACAGGGGGTATCGACAGATACGCAGTATTTT.